This T cell receptor beta chain was identified in a study of blood T cell repertoires in COVID-19. Whole-study context: Samples of COVID-19 (acute and convalescent) were obtained from the United States, Italy and Spain.

The germline V and J ends were trimmed by 5 bases and 1 base, with 16 bases remaining between them. This CDR3 is built from 16 residues. CDR1 is SGHAT and CDR2 is FQNNGV in the germline V gene. This clone appeared a single time. Sequencing used immunoSEQ multiplex PCR; TCRdb keeps in-frame clones, though not all of them. The sample has a few hundred thousand clones, more than 75% seen once. Participants reported their clinical history, and cohort assignment relied on those reports. Sample: PBMCs or T cells enriched from blood (not recorded which). This receptor was obtained from a middle-aged man in a cohort exposed to, infected with or recovered from COVID-19 (not recorded which). V usage is TRBV11-2 and J usage is TRBJ2-3; perhaps TRBD2 as D (5 bases). As DNA, the CDR3 is TGTGCCAGCAGCGCTCTAGCCGGAACTCGCACAGATACGCAGTATTTT. Translating gives CASSALAGTRTDTQYF. Using reference TRBV11-2 and TRBJ2-3 for the parts outside the CDR3, the full variable domain is EAGVAQSPRYKIIEKRQSVAFWCNPISGHATLYWYQQILGQGPKLLIQFQNNGVVDDSQLPKDRFSAERLKGVDSTLKIQPAKLEDSAVYLCASSALAGTRTDTQYFGPGTRLTVL.